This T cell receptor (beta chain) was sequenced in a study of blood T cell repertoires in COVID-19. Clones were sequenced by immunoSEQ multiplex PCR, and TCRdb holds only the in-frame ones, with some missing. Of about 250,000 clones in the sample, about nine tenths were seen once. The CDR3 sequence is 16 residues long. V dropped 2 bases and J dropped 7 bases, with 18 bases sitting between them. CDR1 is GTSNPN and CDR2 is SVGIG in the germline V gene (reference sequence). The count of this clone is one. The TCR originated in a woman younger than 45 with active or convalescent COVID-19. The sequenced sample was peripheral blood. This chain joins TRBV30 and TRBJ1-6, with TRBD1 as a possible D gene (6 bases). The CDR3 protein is CAWSFRDITENSPLHF. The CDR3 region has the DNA TGTGCCTGGAGTTTTCGGGACATCACGGAAAATTCACCCCTCCACTTT.